The clone carrying this T cell receptor (beta chain) was seen just once. Its specificity is not known. Use of 60 Vbeta and 13 Jbeta primers characterized the PCR. The protocol was immunoSEQ multiplex PCR, while the TCRdb copy is restricted to in-frame clones and leaves out a portion. This sample has 150,000 to 200,000 clones, with roughly 77% found just once. The CDR3 spans 15 residues. Germline V gene lookup returns CDR1 MGHRA and CDR2 YSYEKL. V gave up 5 bases and J gave up 2 bases, with 15 bases separating them. This entry comes from a study of cytomegalovirus exposure and HLA in healthy donors. At the level of the study: In a previous analysis, 110 million or so unique TCR beta sequences were found from roughly 180 million T cells.

General study findings and limits: Later findings reportedly placed an Asian-associated ancestry cluster below the roughly 670-donor mean for N-insertions. Clonal expansion was found to be greater in HLA-associated TCR beta chains than in equally common others in a later analysis.

The rearrangement uses TRBV4-1 and TRBJ1-1; D remains unclear. Sequenced input: PBMCs. The clonotype comes from a man between 25 and 39 years old in good health and CMV-seropositive. DNA of the CDR3: TGCGCCAGCAGCGGTAGGAGAACCACCAACACTGAAGCTTTCTTT. This sequence encodes CASSGRRTTNTEAFF.